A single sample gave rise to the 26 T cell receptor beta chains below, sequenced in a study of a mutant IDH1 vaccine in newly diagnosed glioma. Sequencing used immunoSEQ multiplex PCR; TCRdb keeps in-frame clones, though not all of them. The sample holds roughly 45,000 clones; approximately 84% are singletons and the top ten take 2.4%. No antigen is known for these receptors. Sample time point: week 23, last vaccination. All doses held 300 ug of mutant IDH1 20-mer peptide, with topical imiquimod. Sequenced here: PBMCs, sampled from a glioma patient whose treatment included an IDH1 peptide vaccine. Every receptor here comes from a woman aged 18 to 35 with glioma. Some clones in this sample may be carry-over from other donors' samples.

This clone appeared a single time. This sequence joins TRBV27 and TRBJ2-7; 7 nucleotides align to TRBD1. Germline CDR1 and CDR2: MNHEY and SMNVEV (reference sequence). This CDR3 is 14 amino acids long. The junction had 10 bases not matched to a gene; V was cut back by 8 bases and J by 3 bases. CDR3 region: CASSLRGKYYEQYF. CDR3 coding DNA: TGTGCCAGCTCCCTCAGGGGGAAGTACTACGAGCAGTACTTC.

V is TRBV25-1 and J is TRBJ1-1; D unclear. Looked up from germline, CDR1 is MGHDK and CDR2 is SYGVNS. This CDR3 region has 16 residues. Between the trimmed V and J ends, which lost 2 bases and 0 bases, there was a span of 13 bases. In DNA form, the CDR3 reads TGTGCCAGCAGTGAAAGGGCCTCGACGGTGAACACTGAAGCTTTCTTT. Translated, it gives CASSERASTVNTEAFF.

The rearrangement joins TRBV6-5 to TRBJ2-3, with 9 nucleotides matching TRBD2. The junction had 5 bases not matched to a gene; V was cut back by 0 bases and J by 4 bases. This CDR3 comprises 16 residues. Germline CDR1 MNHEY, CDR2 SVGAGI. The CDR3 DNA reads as TGTGCCAGCAGTTACTCACCAGCGGGGGGATCAGATACGCAGTATTTT. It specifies CASSYSPAGGSDTQYF.

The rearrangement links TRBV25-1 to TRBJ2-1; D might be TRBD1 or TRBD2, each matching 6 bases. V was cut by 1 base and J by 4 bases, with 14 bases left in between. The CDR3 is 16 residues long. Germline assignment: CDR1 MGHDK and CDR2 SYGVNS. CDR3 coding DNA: TGTGCCAGCAGTGAATTTGGGGGCCGGGGGTACAATGAGCAGTTCTTC. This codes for CASSEFGGRGYNEQFF.

The CDR3 DNA is TGCGCCAGCAGCCAAAACGAGCGTGGAGAGACCCAGTACTTC. Residues: CASSQNERGETQYF. The rearrangement uses TRBV4-3 and TRBJ2-5; D uncertain. The CDR3 spans 14 residues. Germline V gene sequence: CDR1 LGHNA, CDR2 YSLEER. Trimming shortened V by 2 bases and J by 4 bases, and 11 bases separated the two germline ends.

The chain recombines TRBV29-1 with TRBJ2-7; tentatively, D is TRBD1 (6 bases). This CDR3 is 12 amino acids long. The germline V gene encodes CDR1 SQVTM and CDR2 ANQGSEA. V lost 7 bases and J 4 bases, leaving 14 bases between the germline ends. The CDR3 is CSGRTAIYEQYF. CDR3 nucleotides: TGCAGCGGCAGGACAGCGATTTACGAGCAGTACTTC.

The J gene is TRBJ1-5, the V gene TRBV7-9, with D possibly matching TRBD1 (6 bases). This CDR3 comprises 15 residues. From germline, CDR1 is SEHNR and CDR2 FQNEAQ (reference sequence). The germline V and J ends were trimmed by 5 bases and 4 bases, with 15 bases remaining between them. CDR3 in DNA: TGTGCCAGCAGCGAATCCGGGACAACTAATCAGCCCCAGCATTTT. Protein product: CASSESGTTNQPQHF.

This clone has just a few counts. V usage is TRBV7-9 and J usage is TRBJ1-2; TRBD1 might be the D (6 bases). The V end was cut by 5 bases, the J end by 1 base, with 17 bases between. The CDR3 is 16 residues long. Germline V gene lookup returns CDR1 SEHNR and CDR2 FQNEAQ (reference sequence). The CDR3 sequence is CASSILQGGDNYGYTF. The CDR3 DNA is TGTGCCAGCAGCATCCTACAAGGGGGAGATAACTATGGCTACACCTTC. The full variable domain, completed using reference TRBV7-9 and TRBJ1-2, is DTGVSQNPRHKITKRGQNVTFRCDPISEHNRLYWYRQTLGQGPEFLTYFQNEAQLEKSRLLSDRFSAERPKGSFSTLEIQRTEQGDSAMYLCASSILQGGDNYGYTFGSGTRLTVV.

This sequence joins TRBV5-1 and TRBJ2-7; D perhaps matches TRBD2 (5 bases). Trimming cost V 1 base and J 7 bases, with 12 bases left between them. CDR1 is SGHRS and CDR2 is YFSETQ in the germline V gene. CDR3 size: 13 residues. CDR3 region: CASSLSLGSEQYF. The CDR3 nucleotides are TGCGCCAGCAGCTTGTCGCTAGGGAGTGAGCAGTACTTC.

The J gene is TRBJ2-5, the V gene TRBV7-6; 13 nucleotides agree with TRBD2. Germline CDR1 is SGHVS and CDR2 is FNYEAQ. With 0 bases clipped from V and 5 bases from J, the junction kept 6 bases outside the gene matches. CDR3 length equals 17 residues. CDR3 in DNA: TGTGCCAGCAGCTTAGCCCGACTAGCGGGAGGCAAGGAGACCCAGTACTTC. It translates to CASSLARLAGGKETQYF. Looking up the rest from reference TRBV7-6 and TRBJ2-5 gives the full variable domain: GAGVSQSPRYKVTKRGQDVALRCDPISGHVSLYWYRQALGQGPEFLTYFNYEAQQDKSGLPNDRFSAERPEGSISTLTIQRTEQRDSAMYRCASSLARLAGGKETQYFGPGTRLLVL.

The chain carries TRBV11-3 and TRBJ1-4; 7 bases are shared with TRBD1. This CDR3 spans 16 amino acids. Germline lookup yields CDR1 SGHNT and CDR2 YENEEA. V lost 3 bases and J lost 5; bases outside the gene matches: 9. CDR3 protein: CASSFPPTGKNEKLFF. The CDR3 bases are TGTGCCAGCAGCTTCCCCCCGACAGGGAAGAATGAAAAACTGTTTTTT.

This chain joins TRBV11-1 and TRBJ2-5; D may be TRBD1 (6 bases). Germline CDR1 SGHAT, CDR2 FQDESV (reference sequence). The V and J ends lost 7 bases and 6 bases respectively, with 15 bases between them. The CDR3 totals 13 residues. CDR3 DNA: TGTGCCAGCAACAACAGGGTTCAGAAGACCCAGTACTTC. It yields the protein CASNNRVQKTQYF.

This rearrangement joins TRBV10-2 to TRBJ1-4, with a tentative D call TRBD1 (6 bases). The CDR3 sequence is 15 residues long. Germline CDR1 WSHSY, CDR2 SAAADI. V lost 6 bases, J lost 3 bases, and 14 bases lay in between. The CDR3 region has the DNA TGCGCCAGCAGAGCCCCGGGGGCGGCTAATGAAAAACTGTTTTTT. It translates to CASRAPGAANEKLFF.

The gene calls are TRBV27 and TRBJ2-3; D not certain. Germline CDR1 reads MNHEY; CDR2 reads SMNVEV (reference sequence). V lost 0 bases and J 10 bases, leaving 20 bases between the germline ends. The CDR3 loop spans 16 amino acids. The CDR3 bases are TGTGCCAGCAGTTTATCAATACTCGGAATGGGGAAGGCGCAGTATTTT. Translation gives CASSLSILGMGKAQYF.

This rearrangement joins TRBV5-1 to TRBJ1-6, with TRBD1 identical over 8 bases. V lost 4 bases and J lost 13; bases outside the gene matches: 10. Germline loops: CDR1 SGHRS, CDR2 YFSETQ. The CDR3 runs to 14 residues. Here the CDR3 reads CASSLGQGISPLHF. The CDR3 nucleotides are TGCGCCAGCAGCCTCGGACAGGGTATTTCGCCCCTCCACTTT.

CDR3 residues: CASSPRESGRGNTIYF. CDR3 DNA: TGCGCCAGCAGCCCAAGGGAGTCGGGGCGAGGAAACACCATATATTTT. This rearrangement joins TRBV4-3 to TRBJ1-3, with a possible D match to TRBD1 (5 bases). V was shortened by 4 bases and J by 4 bases, with 17 bases between the two germline ends. Germline V CDR1 and CDR2: LGHNA, YSLEER. This CDR3 is built from 16 residues.

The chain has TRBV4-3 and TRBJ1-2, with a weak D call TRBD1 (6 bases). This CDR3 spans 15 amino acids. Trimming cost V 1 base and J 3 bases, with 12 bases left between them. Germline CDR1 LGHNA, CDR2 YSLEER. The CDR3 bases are TGCGCCAGCAGCCAAGCTCCAGGGGCGGACTATGGCTACACCTTC. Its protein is CASSQAPGADYGYTF.

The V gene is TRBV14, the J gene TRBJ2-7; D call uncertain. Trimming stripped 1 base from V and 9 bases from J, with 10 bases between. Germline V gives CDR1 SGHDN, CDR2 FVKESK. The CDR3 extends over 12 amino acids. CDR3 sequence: CASSQAGLGQYF. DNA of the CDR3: TGTGCCAGCAGCCAAGCCGGGTTGGGGCAGTACTTC. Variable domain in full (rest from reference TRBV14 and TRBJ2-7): EAGVTQFPSHSVIEKGQTVTLRCDPISGHDNLYWYRRVMGKEIKFLLHFVKESKQDESGMPNNRFLAERTGGTYSTLKVQPAELEDSGVYFCASSQAGLGQYFGPGTRLTVT.

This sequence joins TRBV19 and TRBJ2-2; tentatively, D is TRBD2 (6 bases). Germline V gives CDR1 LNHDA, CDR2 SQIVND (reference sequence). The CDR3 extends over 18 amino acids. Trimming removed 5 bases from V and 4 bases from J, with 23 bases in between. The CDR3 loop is CASSHHLRAGRGTGELFF. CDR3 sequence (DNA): TGTGCCAGTAGTCACCACCTGCGCGCGGGACGGGGCACCGGGGAGCTGTTTTTT.

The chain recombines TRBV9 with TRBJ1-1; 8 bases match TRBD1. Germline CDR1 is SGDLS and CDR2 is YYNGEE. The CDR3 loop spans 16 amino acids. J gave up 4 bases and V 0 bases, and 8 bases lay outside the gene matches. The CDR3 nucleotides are TGTGCCAGCAGCGTAGCTTTGGACAGGGAAGGCACTGAAGCTTTCTTT. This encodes CASSVALDREGTEAFF.

CDR3 in DNA: TGTGCCAGCAGGGCCGGGACAGGGAGCACAGATACGCAGTATTTT. Amino acids: CASRAGTGSTDTQYF. The chain recombines TRBV9 with TRBJ2-3; 9 positions match TRBD1. V shed 5 bases and J 0 bases; nucleotides not matched to a gene: 4. Germline V CDR1 and CDR2: SGDLS, YYNGEE. The CDR3 is 15 amino acids.

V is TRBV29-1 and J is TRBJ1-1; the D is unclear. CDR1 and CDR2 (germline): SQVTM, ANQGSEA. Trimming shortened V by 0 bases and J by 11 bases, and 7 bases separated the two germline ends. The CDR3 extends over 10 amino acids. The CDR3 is CSVEDPKAFF. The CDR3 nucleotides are TGCAGCGTTGAAGATCCCAAGGCTTTCTTT.

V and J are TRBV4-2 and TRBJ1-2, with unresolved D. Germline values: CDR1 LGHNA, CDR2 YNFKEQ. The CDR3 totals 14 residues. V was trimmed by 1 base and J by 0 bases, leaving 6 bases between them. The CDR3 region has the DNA TGTGCCAGCAGCCAAGGGACGGCTAACTATGGCTACACCTTC. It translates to CASSQGTANYGYTF.

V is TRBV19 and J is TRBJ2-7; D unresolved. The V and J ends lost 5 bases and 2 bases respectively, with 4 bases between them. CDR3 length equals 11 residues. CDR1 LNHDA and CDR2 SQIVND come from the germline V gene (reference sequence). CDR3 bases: TGTGCCAGTAGTGCTACCTACGAGCAGTACTTC. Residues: CASSATYEQYF.

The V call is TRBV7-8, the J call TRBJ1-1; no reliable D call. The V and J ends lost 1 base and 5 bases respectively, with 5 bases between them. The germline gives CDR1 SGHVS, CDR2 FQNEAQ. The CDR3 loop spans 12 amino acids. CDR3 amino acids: CASSLGETEAFF. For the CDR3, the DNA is TGTGCCAGCAGCTTAGGAGAAACTGAAGCTTTCTTT.

CDR3: CATSLGQGATNVLTF. The CDR3 nucleotides are TGTGCCACCAGCCTAGGACAGGGGGCCACCAACGTCCTGACTTTC. The J gene is TRBJ2-6, the V gene TRBV15, with 11 nucleotides matching TRBD1. The CDR3 is 15 amino acids. After removal of 5 bases from V and 8 bases from J, the junction contained 5 bases not matched to a gene. Germline V gives CDR1 LNHNV, CDR2 YYDKDF (reference sequence).